A single T cell receptor (beta chain) is shown here with its context. Trimming took off 3 bases at V and 7 bases at J, with 9 bases between the two ends. The CDR3 contains 11 residues. The germline V gene has CDR1 DFQATT and CDR2 SNEGSKA (reference sequence). This was the immunoSEQ v3 assay. Each library reached some 2 million read pairs, or roughly 4.5-6.5 million at deep level. TCRdb keeps only in-frame clones here, not all; method: immunoSEQ multiplex PCR. The repertoire holds more than 50,000 clones, with around 86% as singletons. This entry belongs to a study of TIL therapy for anti-PD-1-resistant metastatic lung cancer. The overall study: Most patients had lung adenocarcinoma; several tumors were EGFR-mutant, two ALK-rearranged; half smoked currently or formerly. Tumors carried a median about 1.5 non-synonymous mutations per megabase.

Time point reported: pre-treatment sample, taken before nivolumab and TIL therapy. Stage 4 NSCLC adults joined between October 2017 and January 2020. The material was blood, obtained at baseline. J is TRBJ1-1 and V is TRBV20-1; D is uncertain. The clonotype was recovered from a person aged 25 to 79 with non-small cell lung cancer. The CDR3 sequence: CSARDGDEAFF. In nucleotides, the CDR3 is TGCAGTGCTAGGGACGGGGATGAAGCTTTCTTT.